This is a list of T cell receptor beta chains from one sample in a study of CD8 T cells in Susac syndrome. TCRdb reanalysed the immunoSEQ multiplex PCR reads using MiXCR and keeps one entry per CDR3 protein. The data contain 160,000 or so distinct CDR3 sequences, 85% to 95% of them singletons. Sequenced sample: CD8+ T cells from PBMCs. The receptors here all came from a human donor with multiple sclerosis. Both conserved end residues are part of each CDR3. A D gene is named only where the DNA matches it firmly. Size tells how often a clone was seen (once, few, many) or the class of an expanded clone, and some rows leave it out.

>TRBJ2-7|TRBV9|-|TRBD2
TGTGCCAGCAGCCCGACCATGGCTAGCGGCTACGAGCAGTACTTC
CASSPTMASGYEQYF
>TRBJ1-1|TRBV29-1|-|-
TGCAGCGTTGAAGGGGGTTTTATGGACCCTGAAGCTTTCTTT
CSVEGGFMDPEAFF
>TRBJ2-5|TRBV15|-|TRBD2
TGTGCCACCAGCAGAGTGGTGGAGCGGGGGTCACAGGCCCAGTACTTC
CATSRVVERGSQAQYF
>TRBJ1-1|TRBV12-3/TRBV12-4|-|TRBD1
TGTGCCAGCAGTTTAACGGGACAGGACACTGAAGCTTTCTTT
CASSLTGQDTEAFF
>TRBJ2-7|TRBV29-1|-|-
TGCAGCGTTGTAGGGGACGAGCAGTACTTC
CSVVGDEQYF
>TRBJ2-5|TRBV7-9|-|-
TGTGCCAGCAGCTTAGAACGGACCCAAGAGACCCAGTACTTC
CASSLERTQETQYF
>TRBJ2-7|TRBV20-1|once|-
TGCAGTGCTAGCCAAAGGTGGGCGGGTTACGAGCAGTACTTC
CSASQRWAGYEQYF
>TRBJ2-5|TRBV6-6|-|-
TGTGCCAGCAGCAGCCTTAAGGACTATCCCCAAGAGACCCAGTACTTC
CASSSLKDYPQETQYF
>TRBJ2-6|TRBV28|few|-
TGTGCCAGCAGTTTTGCAGGGGCCAACGTCCTGACTTTC
CASSFAGANVLTF
>TRBJ1-1|TRBV7-8|-|-
TGTGCCAGCAGCTTAGTCACAGGGAGGTTTACTGAAGCTTTCTTT
CASSLVTGRFTEAFF
>TRBJ2-7|TRBV27|-|-
TGTGCCAGCAGTACGACCGGACAGCCCTACGAGCAGTACTTC
CASSTTGQPYEQYF
>TRBJ1-1|TRBV27|-|-
TGTGCCAGCAGTTCTCTAGGGGTTGACACTGAAGCTTTCTTT
CASSSLGVDTEAFF
>TRBJ2-1|TRBV20-1|-|TRBD2
TGCAGTGCTGACTATCTAGCGGGGGGGGCTAATCGCAATGAGCAGTTCTTC
CSADYLAGGANRNEQFF
>TRBJ1-2|TRBV29-1|-|-
TGCAGCGTCCCGGGGGGGCCTAACTATGGCTACACCTTC
CSVPGGPNYGYTF
>TRBJ2-4|TRBV5-1|-|-
TGCGCCAGCAACGGAAGGAAGAACAGAGCCAAAAACATTCAGTACTTC
CASNGRKNRAKNIQYF
>TRBJ2-1|TRBV7-9|-|-
TGTGCCAGCAGCTTAGAGCCAGGGCCGGAGAATGAGCAGTTCTTC
CASSLEPGPENEQFF
>TRBJ2-4|TRBV12-3/TRBV12-4|-|-
TGTGCCAGCAGTTATGGCAGCGGGCCACCTCCTCACTTC
CASSYGSGPPPHF
>TRBJ2-7|TRBV6-2/TRBV6-3|-|-
TGTGCCATACGATCGGGGCGCGAGCAGTACTTC
CAIRSGREQYF
>TRBJ1-5|TRBV29-1|-|-
TGCAGCGTTACCGGGTCTTCGAGTGGCCAGCCCCAGCATTTT
CSVTGSSSGQPQHF
>TRBJ2-1|TRBV29-1|-|TRBD1
TGCAGCGTCGACAGGGGCCAGGAGCAGTTCTTC
CSVDRGQEQFF
>TRBJ2-2|TRBV9|-|TRBD2
TGTGCCAGCAGCGTCCGGACTAGCGGGGAATCCCGGGAGCTGTTTTTT
CASSVRTSGESRELFF
>TRBJ1-4|TRBV13|-|-
TGTGCCAGCAGCCACCGTGGCAGCGGGGATGAAAAACTGTTTTTT
CASSHRGSGDEKLFF
>TRBJ2-1|TRBV9|-|TRBD1
TGTGCCAGCAGCGCTTGGACAGGGCTCGACAATGAGCAGTTCTTC
CASSAWTGLDNEQFF
>TRBJ1-2|TRBV2|-|-
TGTGCCAGTTCGGATGGGCTAACAACCTATGGCTACACCTTC
CASSDGLTTYGYTF
>TRBJ2-6|TRBV6-5|-|-
TGTGCCAGCGGGGGATCTGGGGCCAACGTCCTGACTTTC
CASGGSGANVLTF
>TRBJ2-7|TRBV6-6|-|-
TGTGCCAGCAGTTACTCGAACAGGGAATACGAGCAGTACTTC
CASSYSNREYEQYF
>TRBJ2-7|TRBV6-1|-|-
TGTGCCAGCAGTGAAGCGGTCCGGGGGAGCTCCTACGAGCAGTACTTC
CASSEAVRGSSYEQYF
>TRBJ2-3|TRBV29-1|-|-
TGCAGCGTTGAAGATCCGCCAGGCAGTACCACAGATACGCAGTATTTT
CSVEDPPGSTTDTQYF
>TRBJ1-1|TRBV20-1|-|TRBD1
TGCAGTGCTAGGGAGGTTCAGGGGGACACTGAAGCTTTCTTT
CSAREVQGDTEAFF
>TRBJ2-1|TRBV7-7|once|-
TGTGCCAGCAGCCCCGGTACAGGGGGGGCGTTCCCCCACAATGAGCAGTTCTTC
CASSPGTGGAFPHNEQFF
>TRBJ1-2|TRBV2|-|-
TGTGCCAGCAGTGGGACAGACGACGATGGCTACACCTTC
CASSGTDDDGYTF
>TRBJ1-5|TRBV6-1|-|-
TGTGCCAGCAGTGAAGAGGGTAGAAGCAATCAGCCCCAGCATTTT
CASSEEGRSNQPQHF
>TRBJ1-2|TRBV2|-|-
TGTGCCAGCAGGGGGACGGTCTATGGCTACACCTTC
CASRGTVYGYTF
>TRBJ1-1|TRBV30|-|-
TGTGCCTGGAAAGGCCCCTATTTAGGCGGACAGCAGCGCACTGAAGCTTTCTTT
CAWKGPYLGGQQRTEAFF
>TRBJ1-1|TRBV5-4|-|-
TGTGCCAGCAGCTTGAAACGGGAGAGGAACACTGAAGCTTTCTTT
CASSLKRERNTEAFF
>TRBJ2-1|TRBV2|-|TRBD1
TGTGCCAGCAGTCCGATGACAGGGGGCCATGAGCAGTTCTTC
CASSPMTGGHEQFF
>TRBJ1-1|TRBV12-3/TRBV12-4|once|-
TGTGCCAGCAGTTTAGGGGCAGGTCCAACTGAAGCTTTCTTT
CASSLGAGPTEAFF
>TRBJ2-3|TRBV14|-|-
TGTGCCAGCAGCCAGGTCCGGTTAGTTGCCACAGATACGCAGTATTTT
CASSQVRLVATDTQYF
>TRBJ2-2|TRBV12-3/TRBV12-4|-|-
TGTGCCAGCAGCACAGGGTTCACCGGGGAGCTGTTTTTT
CASSTGFTGELFF
>TRBJ1-5|TRBV6-6|-|-
TGTGCCAGCGGAACGAGGGCCCAGCCCCAGCATTTT
CASGTRAQPQHF
>TRBJ2-1|TRBV5-1|-|-
TGCGCCAGCAGCTTGAGGCAGGGGTGGGATGAGCAGTTCTTC
CASSLRQGWDEQFF
>TRBJ2-7|TRBV29-1|-|-
TGCAGCGTCACCGGGTCCTCAACCTACGAGCAGTACTTC
CSVTGSSTYEQYF
>TRBJ2-3|TRBV24-1|-|-
TGTGCCACCAGTGCCGTGGGAGATACGCAGTATTTT
CATSAVGDTQYF
>TRBJ2-7|TRBV2|-|-
TGTGCCAGCAGTGTGGGCAGCTACGAGCAGTACTTC
CASSVGSYEQYF
>TRBJ1-2|TRBV11-2|-|TRBD1
TGTGCCAGCAGCTTCGGCAGGGGGCGAGGCTACACCTTC
CASSFGRGRGYTF
>TRBJ2-3|TRBV30|-|-
TGTGCCTGGAGTGGGTTTGGTGGGTCATCACGGACAACCACAGATACGCAGTATTTT
CAWSGFGGSSRTTTDTQYF
>TRBJ2-5|TRBV20-1|-|-
TGCAGTGCTAGAGAGCCCCCCGGAGCGACACAAGAGACCCAGTACTTC
CSAREPPGATQETQYF
>TRBJ2-1|TRBV19|-|TRBD1
TGTGCCAGTAGTATAAAGGGGGCCAGACACAATGAGCAGTTCTTC
CASSIKGARHNEQFF
>TRBJ2-4|TRBV11-2|-|TRBD1
TGTGCCAGCAGCTTAGGACGACAGGGGAAAAACATTCAGTACTTC
CASSLGRQGKNIQYF
>TRBJ2-1|TRBV20-1|-|TRBD1
TGCAGTGCTAGAGGTTGGGGGTTGAGACAGGGCCGATACAATGAGCAGTTCTTC
CSARGWGLRQGRYNEQFF
>TRBJ2-3|TRBV7-2|once|TRBD2
TGTGCCAGCAGCCCCCTGGGGGGGGGCACAGATACGCAGTATTTT
CASSPLGGGTDTQYF